This TCR beta chain was observed in a study of siplizumab effects on memory and regulatory T cells. A note on this clone: Antigen specificity is unknown.

The study, taken as a whole, reports: Proliferating CD4+ or CD8+ clones, roughly 75-95% of them, lacked an assignable naive or memory phenotype. The suppressive capacity of proliferating Tregs from siplizumab cultures remained unconfirmed.

Per the germline V gene, CDR1 is SGHVS and CDR2 is FQNEAQ. This CDR3 is built from 16 residues. Trimming took 5 bases from V and 0 from J; bases not matched to a gene: 7. Each sample contributed around 10^5 TCR templates to the assay. Generated by immunoSEQ multiplex PCR, the TCRdb table keeps only in-frame clones and is missing some. Of 50,000 or so clones in the sample, just over 90% were seen once. The V gene is TRBV7-8, the J gene TRBJ2-7; 10 bases agree with TRBD2. The receptor was derived from a human donor in good health. Sequencing was done on a sample of CD8+ T cells sorted from blood. CDR3 loop: CASSLVASGSSYEQYF. CDR3 sequence (DNA): TGTGCCAGCAGCCTAGTAGCTAGCGGGAGCTCCTACGAGCAGTACTTC.